A single sample gave rise to the 18 T cell receptor beta chains below, sequenced in a study of early T cells in non-severe SARS-CoV-2 infection. TCRdb re-derived calls from the 5' RACE reads in MiXCR, one entry per CDR3 protein. The sample lists 70,000 or so distinct CDR3 sequences, roughly 9.1% occurring once. Source: whole blood, taken at baseline. These receptors were collected from an adult who was a healthcare worker with PCR-confirmed SARS-CoV-2 infection or an uninfected control (not recorded which).

V and J are TRBV7-3 and TRBJ2-5; TRBD2 matches 9 bases. The CDR3 totals 15 residues. Trimming cost V 2 bases and J 4 bases; bases outside gene matches: 5. The germline gives CDR1 SGHTA, CDR2 FQGTGA. The CDR3 sequence is CASSLLGLAIETQYF. The CDR3, as DNA: TGTGCCAGCAGCTTATTAGGACTAGCGATAGAGACCCAGTACTTC.

This clonotype was counted at least ten times. The V call is TRBV7-9, the J call TRBJ2-7; D call uncertain. Per germline, CDR1 SEHNR and CDR2 FQNEAQ (reference sequence). The CDR3 has 14 residues. Trimming cost V 6 bases and J 0 bases, with 12 bases left between them. The CDR3 region has the DNA TGTGCCAGCAGTCAACCCGAGGTCTCCTACGAGCAGTACTTC. Its translation is CASSQPEVSYEQYF.

Many counts were recorded for this clonotype. The rearrangement joins TRBV4-2 to TRBJ2-3; 14 positions agree with TRBD2. The CDR3 extends over 18 amino acids. Looked up from germline, CDR1 is LGHNA and CDR2 is YNFKEQ. V was pared by 1 base and J by 6 bases, with 9 bases of the junction left unmatched. CDR3 sequence: CASSQVPGTSGGDDTQYF. CDR3 sequence (DNA): TGTGCCAGCAGCCAAGTTCCCGGGACTAGCGGGGGAGACGATACGCAGTATTTT.

This clonotype was recorded at least ten times. The chain carries TRBV20-1 and TRBJ2-5, with D perhaps TRBD2 (5 bases). Germline V gene data show CDR1 as DFQATT and CDR2 as SNEGSKA (reference sequence). Trimming left V 1 base short and J 6 bases short, with 18 bases between. The CDR3 is made up of 15 amino acids. CDR3 sequence: CSARAGESLGKTQYF. The CDR3 coding sequence is TGCAGTGCTAGAGCCGGGGAGAGTTTGGGGAAGACCCAGTACTTC.

This chain uses TRBV19 with TRBJ1-6; D uncertain. The V gene lost 3 bases and the J gene lost 10 bases, with 13 bases spanning the gap. The germline gives CDR1 LNHDA, CDR2 SQIVND (reference sequence). The CDR3 sequence is 14 residues long. Here the CDR3 reads CASSMGRIDSPLHF. Here the CDR3 DNA reads TGTGCCAGTAGTATGGGCAGGATTGACTCACCCCTCCACTTT.

This clonotype was counted at least ten times. Here the CDR3 DNA reads TGTGCCAGCAGCCTAGGCGCGGGGGGACCTTACAATGAGCAGTTCTTC. This sequence encodes CASSLGAGGPYNEQFF. The gene calls are TRBV7-9 and TRBJ2-1; 8 bases are a match to TRBD2. The CDR3 consists of 16 residues. CDR1 is SEHNR and CDR2 is FQNEAQ in the germline V gene (reference sequence). Trimming took 5 bases from V and 4 from J; bases not matched to a gene: 10.

This clonotype was detected only a few times. CDR3: CASSLTTGLEGYTF. The CDR3 DNA reads TGTGCCAGCAGCTTAACGACAGGGTTGGAGGGCTACACCTTC. This sequence joins TRBV7-9 and TRBJ1-2, with 7 bases that match TRBD1. The V segment lost 2 bases and the J segment 8 bases; nucleotides outside the gene matches: 8. Per the germline V gene, CDR1 is SEHNR and CDR2 is FQNEAQ (reference sequence). The CDR3 contains 14 residues.

This clonotype turned up a few times. The gene calls are TRBV11-1 and TRBJ2-2; 8 bases are shared with TRBD1. This CDR3 is built from 16 residues. CDR1 is SGHAT and CDR2 is FQDESV in the germline V gene (reference sequence). The junction had 6 bases not matched to a gene; V was cut back by 5 bases and J by 1 base. The CDR3 protein is CASSARGLENTGELFF. CDR3 coding DNA: TGTGCCAGCAGCGCCAGGGGGCTCGAGAACACCGGGGAGCTGTTTTTT. The full variable domain, in which reference TRBV11-1 and TRBJ2-2 provide the parts outside the CDR3, is EAEVAQSPRYKITEKSQAVAFWCDPISGHATLYWYRQILGQGPELLVQFQDESVVDDSQLPKDRFSAERLKGVDSTLKIQPAELGDSAMYLCASSARGLENTGELFFGEGSRLTVL.

The V gene is TRBV20-1, the J gene TRBJ1-2; 10 positions agree with TRBD1. Germline lookup yields CDR1 DFQATT and CDR2 SNEGSKA (reference sequence). V lost 5 bases to trimming and J lost 1 base; unmatched junction nucleotides: 4. The CDR3 is made up of 14 amino acids. CDR3 region: CSASTGGFNYGYTF. The CDR3 DNA is TGCAGTGCTTCGACAGGGGGCTTTAACTATGGCTACACCTTC.

There are a few counts of this clonotype. The chain joins TRBV2 to TRBJ1-6; D gene uncertain. The CDR3 is 15 amino acids. V was pared by 8 bases and J by 6 bases, with 17 bases between. CDR1 is SNHLY and CDR2 is FYNNEI in the germline V gene. The CDR3 DNA reads as TGTGCCAGCTTTGGCTTGGTGGGAAGTAATTCACCCCTCCACTTT. Translating gives CASFGLVGSNSPLHF. The full variable domain, rest sourced from reference TRBV2 and TRBJ1-6, is EPEVTQTPSHQVTQMGQEVILRCVPISNHLYFYWYRQILGQKVEFLVSFYNNEISEKSEIFDDQFSVERPDGSNFTLKIRSTKLEDSAMYFCASFGLVGSNSPLHFGNGTRLTVT.

This clonotype has only a few counts. The rearrangement uses TRBV20-1 and TRBJ2-3; 7 nucleotides match TRBD1. The germline V gene has CDR1 DFQATT and CDR2 SNEGSKA (reference sequence). The CDR3 covers 12 residues. Germline trimming cut 5 bases from V and 3 bases from J; bases unmatched to any gene: 2. CDR3 sequence: CSAVTGTDTQYF. CDR3 coding DNA: TGCAGTGCTGTGACAGGGACAGATACGCAGTATTTT.

The rearrangement links TRBV11-3 to TRBJ2-7; D remains unclear. CDR1 and CDR2 (germline): SGHNT, YENEEA. The CDR3 loop spans 14 amino acids. Trimming took off 1 base at V and 3 bases at J, with 10 bases between the two ends. CDR3 nucleotide sequence: TGTGCCAGCAGCTTAGCTGGGAAGGTCTACGAGCAGTACTTC. Its translation: CASSLAGKVYEQYF.

This clonotype was detected a few times. The chain couples TRBV12-3 or TRBV12-4 to TRBJ2-3, with D perhaps given as TRBD1 or TRBD2 (5 bases each). The CDR3 extends over 15 amino acids. The V end lost 2 bases, the J end lost 3 bases, and 12 bases lay between the germline ends. CDR3 sequence: CASSLRAGSTDTQYF. In DNA form, the CDR3 reads TGTGCCAGCAGTTTACGGGCAGGGAGTACAGATACGCAGTATTTT.

This clonotype was detected a few times. This rearrangement joins TRBV6-5 to TRBJ2-4; D is perhaps TRBD2 (6 bases). Deletions cut 5 bases from V and 6 bases from J, with 11 bases between. Germline CDR1 is MNHEY and CDR2 is SVGAGI. This CDR3 has 13 amino acids. This CDR3 is CASSIGGGNIQYF. CDR3 bases: TGTGCCAGCAGTATCGGGGGAGGAAACATTCAGTACTTC.

This clonotype has more than one count but fewer than ten. V is TRBV3-1 and J is TRBJ2-5; 10 bases map to TRBD2. The CDR3 length is 16 residues. Germline trimming cut 0 bases from V and 5 bases from J; bases unmatched to any gene: 6. Germline V gene lookup returns CDR1 LGHDT and CDR2 YNNKEL (reference sequence). The CDR3 sequence is CASSQEKRGGRETQYF. CDR3 sequence (DNA): TGTGCCAGCAGCCAAGAAAAGCGGGGGGGCAGGGAGACCCAGTACTTC.

This clonotype was recorded a few times. The V call is TRBV10-3, the J call TRBJ2-2, with 15 nucleotides matching TRBD2. The CDR3 consists of 16 residues. V lost 8 bases, J lost 3 bases, and 4 bases stayed unmatched. CDR1 and CDR2 from the germline V gene are ENHRY and SYGVKD. The DNA for the CDR3 is TGTGCCATCGGGACTAGCGGGGGGACCTACACCGGGGAGCTGTTTTTT. Its protein is CAIGTSGGTYTGELFF.

DNA for the CDR3: TGCGCCAGCAGCTTGACCGGGACGGCGAACACCGGGGAGCTGTTTTTT. This sequence encodes CASSLTGTANTGELFF. The rearrangement links TRBV5-1 to TRBJ2-2; D possibly matches TRBD1 or TRBD2 (5 bases each). Germline V lookup: CDR1 SGHRS, CDR2 YFSETQ. The CDR3 loop spans 16 amino acids. V lost 1 base and J lost 0, with 10 bases in between.

This clonotype appeared many times. The chain carries TRBV5-4 and TRBJ1-1; D ambiguous. Trimming removed 1 base at V and 3 bases at J, with 7 bases between. The V gene's germline CDR1 is SGHNT and CDR2 YYREEE (reference sequence). This CDR3 comprises 13 residues. The CDR3 nucleotides read TGTGCCAGCAGCTTGAAGGGTTACACTGAAGCTTTCTTT. Its protein is CASSLKGYTEAFF.